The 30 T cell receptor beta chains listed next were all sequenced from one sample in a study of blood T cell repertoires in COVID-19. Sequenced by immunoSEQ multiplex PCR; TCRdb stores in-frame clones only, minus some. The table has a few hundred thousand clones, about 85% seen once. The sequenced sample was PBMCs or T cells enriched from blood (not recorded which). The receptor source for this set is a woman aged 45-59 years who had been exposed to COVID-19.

The CDR3 DNA is TGCAGCGGGGGGCTAGCGGGGACTGGGGAGCAGTTCTTC. Protein sequence: CSGGLAGTGEQFF. The chain carries TRBV29-1 and TRBJ2-1, with 9 bases fitting TRBD2. Germline V CDR1 and CDR2: SQVTM, ANQGSEA. The CDR3 is 13 amino acids. The trim removed 7 bases at V and 10 bases at J, leaving 11 bases unmatched.

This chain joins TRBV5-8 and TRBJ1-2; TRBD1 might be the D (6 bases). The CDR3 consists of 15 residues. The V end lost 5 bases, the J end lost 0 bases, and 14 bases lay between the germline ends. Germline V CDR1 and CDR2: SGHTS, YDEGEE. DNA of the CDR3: TGTGCCAGCAGACACGGGACAAAGACTAACTATGGCTACACCTTC. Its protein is CASRHGTKTNYGYTF.

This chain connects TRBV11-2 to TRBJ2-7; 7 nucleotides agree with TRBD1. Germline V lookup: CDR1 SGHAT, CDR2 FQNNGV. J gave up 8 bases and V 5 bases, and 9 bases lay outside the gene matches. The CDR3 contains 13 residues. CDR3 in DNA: TGTGCCAGCAGCCCAGGACAGGCCTCACAGCAGTACTTC. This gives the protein CASSPGQASQQYF. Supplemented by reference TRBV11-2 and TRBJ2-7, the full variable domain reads EAGVAQSPRYKIIEKRQSVAFWCNPISGHATLYWYQQILGQGPKLLIQFQNNGVVDDSQLPKDRFSAERLKGVDSTLKIQPAKLEDSAVYLCASSPGQASQQYFGPGTRLTVT.

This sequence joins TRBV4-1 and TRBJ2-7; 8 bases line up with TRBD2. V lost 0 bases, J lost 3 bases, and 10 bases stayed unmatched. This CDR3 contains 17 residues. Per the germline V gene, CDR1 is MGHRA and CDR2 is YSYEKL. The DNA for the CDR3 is TGCGCCAGCAGCCAAGATCCGGCTAGCGGGTCCTACTACGAGCAGTACTTC. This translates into CASSQDPASGSYYEQYF.

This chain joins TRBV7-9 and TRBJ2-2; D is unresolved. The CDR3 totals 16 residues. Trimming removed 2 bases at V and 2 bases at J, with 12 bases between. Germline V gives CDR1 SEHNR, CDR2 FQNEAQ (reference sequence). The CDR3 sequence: CASSLLRLDNTGELFF. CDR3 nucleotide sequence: TGTGCCAGCAGCTTACTTCGGCTAGACAACACCGGGGAGCTGTTTTTT.

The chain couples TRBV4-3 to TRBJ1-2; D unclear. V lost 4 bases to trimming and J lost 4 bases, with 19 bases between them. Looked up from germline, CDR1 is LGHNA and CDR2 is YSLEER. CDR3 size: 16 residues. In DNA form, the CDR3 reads TGCGCCAGCAGCCCTGTCGGCCTCGCCGGCGGCTATGGCTACACCTTC. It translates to CASSPVGLAGGYGYTF.

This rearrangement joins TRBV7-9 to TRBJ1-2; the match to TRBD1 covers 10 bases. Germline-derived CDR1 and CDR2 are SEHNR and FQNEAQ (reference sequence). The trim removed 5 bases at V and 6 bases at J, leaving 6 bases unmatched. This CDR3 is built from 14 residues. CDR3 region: CASSADRGKDGYTF. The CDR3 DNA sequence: TGTGCCAGCAGCGCGGACAGGGGGAAGGATGGCTACACCTTC.

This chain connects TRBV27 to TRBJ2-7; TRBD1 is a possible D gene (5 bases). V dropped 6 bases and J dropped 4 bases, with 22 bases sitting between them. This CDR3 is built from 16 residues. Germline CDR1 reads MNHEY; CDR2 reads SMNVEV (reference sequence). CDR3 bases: TGTGCCAGCAGCCCCTCGCAGGGCCTTATAGTATACGAGCAGTACTTC. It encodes CASSPSQGLIVYEQYF.

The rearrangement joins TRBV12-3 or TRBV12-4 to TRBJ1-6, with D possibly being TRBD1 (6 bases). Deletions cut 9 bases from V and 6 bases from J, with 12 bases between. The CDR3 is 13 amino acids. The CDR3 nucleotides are TGTGCCAGTTATGAAGGGGGTAATTCACCCCTCCACTTT. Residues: CASYEGGNSPLHF.

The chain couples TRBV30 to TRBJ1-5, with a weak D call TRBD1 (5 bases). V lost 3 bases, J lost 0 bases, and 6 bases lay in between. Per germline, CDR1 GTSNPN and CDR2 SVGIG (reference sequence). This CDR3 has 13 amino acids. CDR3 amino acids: CAWSRDSNQPQHF. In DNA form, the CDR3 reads TGTGCCTGGAGCAGGGATAGCAATCAGCCCCAGCATTTT.

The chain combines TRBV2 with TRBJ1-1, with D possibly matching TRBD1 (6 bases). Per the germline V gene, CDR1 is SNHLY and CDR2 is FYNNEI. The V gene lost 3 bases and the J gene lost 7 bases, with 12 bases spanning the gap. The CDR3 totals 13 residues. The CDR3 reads CASSDQGSHEAFF. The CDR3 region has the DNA TGTGCCAGCAGTGACCAGGGGAGCCATGAAGCTTTCTTT.

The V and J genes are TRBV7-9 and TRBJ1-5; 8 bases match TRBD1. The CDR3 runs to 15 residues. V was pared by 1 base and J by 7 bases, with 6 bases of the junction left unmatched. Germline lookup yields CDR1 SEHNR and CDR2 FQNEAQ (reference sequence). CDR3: CASSLDGQGVQPQHF. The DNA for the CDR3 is TGTGCCAGCAGCTTAGATGGACAGGGTGTGCAGCCCCAGCATTTT.

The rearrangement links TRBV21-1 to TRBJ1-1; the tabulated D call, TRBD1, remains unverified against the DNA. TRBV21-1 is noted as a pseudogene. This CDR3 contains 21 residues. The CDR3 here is CASNRTPGQAITLGPNTEAFF. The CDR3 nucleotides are TGTGCCAGCAACCGAACGCCGGGACAGGCGATTACTTTGGGGCCAAACACTGAAGCTTTCTTT.

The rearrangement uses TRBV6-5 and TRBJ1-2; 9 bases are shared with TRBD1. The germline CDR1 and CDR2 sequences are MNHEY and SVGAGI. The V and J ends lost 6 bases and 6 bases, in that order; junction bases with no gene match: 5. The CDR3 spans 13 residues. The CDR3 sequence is CASRGDREHGYTF. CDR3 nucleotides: TGTGCCAGCAGGGGGGACAGGGAGCATGGCTACACCTTC.

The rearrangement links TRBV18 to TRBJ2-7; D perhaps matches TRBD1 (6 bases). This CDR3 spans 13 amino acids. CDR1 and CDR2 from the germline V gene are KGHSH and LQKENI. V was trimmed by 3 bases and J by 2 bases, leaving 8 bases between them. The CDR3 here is CASSPGHPYEQYF. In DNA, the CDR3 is TGTGCCAGCTCACCGGGACACCCCTACGAGCAGTACTTC.

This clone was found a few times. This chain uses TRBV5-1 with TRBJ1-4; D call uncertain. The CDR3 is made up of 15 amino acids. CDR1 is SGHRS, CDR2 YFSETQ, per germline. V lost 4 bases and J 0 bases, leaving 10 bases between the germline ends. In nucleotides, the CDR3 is TGCGCCAGCAGCAGGGAGGGCTCAACTAATGAAAAACTGTTTTTT. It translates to CASSREGSTNEKLFF. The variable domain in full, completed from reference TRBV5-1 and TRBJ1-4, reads KAGVTQTPRYLIKTRGQQVTLSCSPISGHRSVSWYQQTPGQGLQFLFEYFSETQRNKGNFPGRFSGRQFSNSRSEMNVSTLELGDSALYLCASSREGSTNEKLFFGSGTQLSVL.

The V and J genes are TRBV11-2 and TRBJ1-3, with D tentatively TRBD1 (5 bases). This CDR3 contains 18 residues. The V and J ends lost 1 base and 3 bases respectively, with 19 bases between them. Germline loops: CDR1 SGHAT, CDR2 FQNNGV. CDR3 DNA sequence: TGTGCCAGCAGCTTAGCCCTTGGCGGGGCGCGTCTTGGAAACACCATATATTTT. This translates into CASSLALGGARLGNTIYF.

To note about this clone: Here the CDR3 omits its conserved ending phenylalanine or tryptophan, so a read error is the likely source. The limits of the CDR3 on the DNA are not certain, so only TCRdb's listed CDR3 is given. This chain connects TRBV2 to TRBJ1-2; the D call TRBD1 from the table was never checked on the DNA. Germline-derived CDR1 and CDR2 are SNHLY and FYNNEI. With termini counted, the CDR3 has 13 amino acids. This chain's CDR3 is CASSEAPRQGTSL.

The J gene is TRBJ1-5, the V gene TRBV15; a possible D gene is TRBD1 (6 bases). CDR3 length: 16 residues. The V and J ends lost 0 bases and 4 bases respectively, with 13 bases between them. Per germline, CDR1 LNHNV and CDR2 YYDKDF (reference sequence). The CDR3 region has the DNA TGTGCCACCAGCAGAGATGGGCAGGGGTCGAATCAGCCCCAGCATTTT. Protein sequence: CATSRDGQGSNQPQHF. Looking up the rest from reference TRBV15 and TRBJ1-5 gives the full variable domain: DAMVIQNPRYQVTQFGKPVTLSCSQTLNHNVMYWYQQKSSQAPKLLFHYYDKDFNNEADTPDNFQSRRPNTSFCFLDIRSPGLGDTAMYLCATSRDGQGSNQPQHFGDGTRLSIL.

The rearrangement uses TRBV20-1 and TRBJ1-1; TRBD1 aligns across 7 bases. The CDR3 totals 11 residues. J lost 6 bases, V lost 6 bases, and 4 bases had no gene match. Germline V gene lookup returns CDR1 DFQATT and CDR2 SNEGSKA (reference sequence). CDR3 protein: CSAYDRAEAFF. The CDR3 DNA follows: TGCAGTGCCTACGACAGGGCTGAAGCTTTCTTT.

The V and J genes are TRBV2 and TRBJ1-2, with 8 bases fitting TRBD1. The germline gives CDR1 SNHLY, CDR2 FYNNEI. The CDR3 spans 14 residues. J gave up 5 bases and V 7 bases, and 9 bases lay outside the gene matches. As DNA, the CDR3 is TGTGCCAGCAACGATCAGGGGGCCTTGTATGGCTACACCTTC. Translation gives CASNDQGALYGYTF. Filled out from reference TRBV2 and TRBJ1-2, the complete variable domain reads EPEVTQTPSHQVTQMGQEVILRCVPISNHLYFYWYRQILGQKVEFLVSFYNNEISEKSEIFDDQFSVERPDGSNFTLKIRSTKLEDSAMYFCASNDQGALYGYTFGSGTRLTVV.

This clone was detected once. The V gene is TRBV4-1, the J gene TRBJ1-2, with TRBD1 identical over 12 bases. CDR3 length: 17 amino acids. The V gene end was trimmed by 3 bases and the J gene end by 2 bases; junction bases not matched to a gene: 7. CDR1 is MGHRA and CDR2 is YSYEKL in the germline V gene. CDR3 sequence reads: CASSHAGQGAFNYGYTF. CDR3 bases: TGCGCCAGCAGCCATGCGGGACAGGGGGCGTTCAACTATGGCTACACCTTC.

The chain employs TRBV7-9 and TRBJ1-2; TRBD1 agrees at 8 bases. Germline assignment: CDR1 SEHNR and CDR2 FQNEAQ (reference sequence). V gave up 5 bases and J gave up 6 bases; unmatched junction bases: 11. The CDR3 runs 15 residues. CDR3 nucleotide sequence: TGTGCCAGCAGCCCTGGACAGGGAATACTCGATGGCTACACCTTC. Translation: CASSPGQGILDGYTF.

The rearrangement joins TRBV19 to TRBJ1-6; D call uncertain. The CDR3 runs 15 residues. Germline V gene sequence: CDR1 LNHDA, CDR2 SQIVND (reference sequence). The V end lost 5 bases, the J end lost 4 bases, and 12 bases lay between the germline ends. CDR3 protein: CASSFRRDYNSPLHF. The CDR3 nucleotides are TGTGCCAGTAGTTTTCGACGGGATTATAATTCACCCCTCCACTTT.

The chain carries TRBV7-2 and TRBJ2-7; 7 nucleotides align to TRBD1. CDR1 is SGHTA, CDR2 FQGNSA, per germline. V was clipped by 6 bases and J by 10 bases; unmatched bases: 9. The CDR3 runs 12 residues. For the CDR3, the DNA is TGTGCCAGCAGTCCAGGGGGTAGTAGACAGTACTTC. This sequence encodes CASSPGGSRQYF.

CDR3 DNA: TGTGCCAGCAGCTTGGCCCCTACCGCCTCCTACGAGCAGTACTTC. Its translation is CASSLAPTASYEQYF. The chain carries TRBV5-8 and TRBJ2-7; no clear D. This CDR3 comprises 15 residues. Trimming cost V 0 bases and J 0 bases, with 10 bases left between them. Germline V lookup: CDR1 SGHTS, CDR2 YDEGEE.

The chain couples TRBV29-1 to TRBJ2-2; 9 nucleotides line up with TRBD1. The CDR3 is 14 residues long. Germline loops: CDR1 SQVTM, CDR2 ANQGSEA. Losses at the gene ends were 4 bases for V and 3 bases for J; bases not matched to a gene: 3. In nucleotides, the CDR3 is TGCAGCGTTGTACAGGGGGCGGACACCGGGGAGCTGTTTTTT. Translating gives CSVVQGADTGELFF.

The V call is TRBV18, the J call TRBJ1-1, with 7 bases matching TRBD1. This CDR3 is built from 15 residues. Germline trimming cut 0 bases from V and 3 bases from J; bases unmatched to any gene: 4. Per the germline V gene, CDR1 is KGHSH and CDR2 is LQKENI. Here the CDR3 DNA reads TGTGCCAGCTCACCACCGACAGGGAAGCACACTGAAGCTTTCTTT. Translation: CASSPPTGKHTEAFF.

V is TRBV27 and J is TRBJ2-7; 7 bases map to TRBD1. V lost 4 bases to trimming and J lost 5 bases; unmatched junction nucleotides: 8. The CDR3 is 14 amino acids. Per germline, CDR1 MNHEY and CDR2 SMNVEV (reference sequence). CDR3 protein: CASSSNRGRDEQYF. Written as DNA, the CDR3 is TGTGCCAGCAGTTCAAACAGGGGACGAGACGAGCAGTACTTC.

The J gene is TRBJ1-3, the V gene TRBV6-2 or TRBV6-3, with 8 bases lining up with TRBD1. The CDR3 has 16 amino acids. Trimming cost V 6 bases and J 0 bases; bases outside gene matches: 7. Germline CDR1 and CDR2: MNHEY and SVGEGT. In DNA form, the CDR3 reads TGTGCCAGCAGCAACGCAGGGGGCATCTCTGGAAACACCATATATTTT. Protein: CASSNAGGISGNTIYF.